This T cell receptor (beta chain) was identified during a study of blood T cell repertoires in COVID-19. Overall study context: PBMCs, B-cell-depleted T cells, or T cells provided the cDNA or gDNA that made up the material.

The CDR3 has 15 residues. Germline CDR1 and CDR2: GTSNPN and SVGIG (reference sequence). After removal of 0 bases from V and 7 bases from J, the junction contained 6 bases not matched to a gene. Profiling relied on immunoSEQ multiplex PCR, and the TCRdb table lists in-frame clones only, not all of them. The sample lists 76,000 or so clones, around nine tenths seen once, with 8% to 9.5% in the top ten. The sequenced material came from peripheral blood. V and J are TRBV30 and TRBJ1-6; 7 nucleotides align to TRBD1. The receptor comes from a man under 40 with acute or convalescent COVID-19. This chain's CDR3 is CAWSVRDRLNSPLHF. CDR3 nucleotides: TGTGCCTGGAGTGTCCGGGACAGATTAAATTCACCCCTCCACTTT.